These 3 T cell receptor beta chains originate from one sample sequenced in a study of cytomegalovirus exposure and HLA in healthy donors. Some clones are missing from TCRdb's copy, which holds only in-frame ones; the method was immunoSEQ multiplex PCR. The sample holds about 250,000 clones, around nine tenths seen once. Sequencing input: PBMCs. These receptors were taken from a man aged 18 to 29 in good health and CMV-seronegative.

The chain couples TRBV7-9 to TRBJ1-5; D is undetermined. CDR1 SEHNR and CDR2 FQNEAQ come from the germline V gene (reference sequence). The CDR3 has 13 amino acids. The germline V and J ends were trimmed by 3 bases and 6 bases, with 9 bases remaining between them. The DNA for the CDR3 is TGTGCCAGCAGCTTTTTATCGGGTCAGCCCCAGCATTTT. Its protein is CASSFLSGQPQHF.

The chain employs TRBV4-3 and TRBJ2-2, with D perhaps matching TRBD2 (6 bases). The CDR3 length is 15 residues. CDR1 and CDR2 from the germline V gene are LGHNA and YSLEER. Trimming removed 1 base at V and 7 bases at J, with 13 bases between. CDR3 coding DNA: TGCGCCAGCAGCCAAGTGGGAGGCTTCGTCGGGGAGCTGTTTTTT. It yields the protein CASSQVGGFVGELFF.

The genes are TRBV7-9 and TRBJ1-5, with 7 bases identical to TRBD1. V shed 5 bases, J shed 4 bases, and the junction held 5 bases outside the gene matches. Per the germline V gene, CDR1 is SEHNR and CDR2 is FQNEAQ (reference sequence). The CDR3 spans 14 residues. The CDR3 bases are TGTGCCAGCAGCAAACGGGACAGTAATCAGCCCCAGCATTTT. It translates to CASSKRDSNQPQHF.